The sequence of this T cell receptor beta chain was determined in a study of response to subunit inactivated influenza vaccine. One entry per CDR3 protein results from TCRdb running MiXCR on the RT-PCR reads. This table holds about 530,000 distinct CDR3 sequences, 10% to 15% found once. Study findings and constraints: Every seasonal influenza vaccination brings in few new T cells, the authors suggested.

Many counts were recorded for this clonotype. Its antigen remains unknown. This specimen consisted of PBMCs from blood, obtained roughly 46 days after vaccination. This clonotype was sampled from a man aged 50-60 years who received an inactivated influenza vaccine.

The DNA for the CDR3 is TGCAGTGCTAGACTAGGGGGGCTACGGGGCACAGATACGCAGTATTTT. This codes for CSARLGGLRGTDTQYF. The J gene is TRBJ2-3, the V gene TRBV20-1; D assignment may be TRBD1 or TRBD2 (6 bases each). The CDR3 length is 16 residues. Per germline, CDR1 DFQATT and CDR2 SNEGSKA (reference sequence). The germline V and J ends were trimmed by 2 bases and 1 base, with 16 bases remaining between them.